This TCR beta chain was sequenced during a study of blood T cell repertoires in COVID-19. Deletions cut 0 bases from V and 6 bases from J, with 8 bases between. CDR1 is LGHNA and CDR2 is YNFKEQ in the germline V gene. This CDR3 comprises 14 residues. As processed by the authors: Reference gene primer amplification gave nucleated cell count estimates. This table comes from immunoSEQ multiplex PCR, and its TCRdb copy is limited to in-frame clones, with some not included. V, J and clone size derive from that table, while D and trimming were established from the DNA sequence. The table includes 100,000 to 150,000 clones, around 89% detected once.

The gene calls are TRBV4-2 and TRBJ1-4; D might be TRBD1 (5 bases). This TCR was recovered from a man between 60 and 75 years old with COVID-19, enrolled during active disease. The sequenced sample was peripheral blood. The chain's CDR3 is CASSQDKGDEKLFF. CDR3 bases: TGTGCCAGCAGCCAAGATAAAGGGGATGAAAAACTGTTTTTT.